What follows is one T cell receptor beta chain and its context. Its antigen is not yet known. No quality values exist for individual bases; no much larger clone is one base distant. The library was obtained by the immunoSEQ multiplex PCR assay. TCRdb re-hosts the immuneACCESS table, in-frame sequences only. Its copies lack some clones; in the studies checked, an unresolved V gene accounts for under half of them, and the cause for the rest is not known. This sample has some 39,000 clones in its table, and 80% to 90% of those were observed once. The ten biggest clones cover approximately 21% of the sample. Including the terminal cysteine and phenylalanine, the CDR3 comprises 16 residues. Left in the record is the CDR3 DNA by itself, 48 bases read in frame from the first base. Taken from the germline V gene, the CDR1 and CDR2 loops are SGHNT and YENEEA. The V end loses 6 bases and the J end loses 1 base, and a stretch of 18 bases separates them.

These data are taken from a study of control samples from healthy donors and cancer patients (dated by TCRdb to 2018 to 2021). The rearranged chain carries TRBV11-3 and TRBJ1-1, with the identity of the D gene unclear. Source material: PBMCs. The sequence was obtained from a woman aged 60-70 years with lung cancer. The base sequence is TGTGCCAGCAGTCGTTCGATGGGTGCGGGGAACACTGAAGCTTTCTTT. Translated, this gives CASSRSMGAGNTEAFF.